The rows below give T cell receptor beta chains drawn from one sample of a study of blood T cell repertoires in COVID-19. The data were produced by immunoSEQ multiplex PCR, yet TCRdb's version contains in-frame clones alone and is incomplete. The table shows about 260,000 clones, with 88% occurring only once. The sample taken for sequencing was peripheral blood. The receptor set was obtained from a man between 60 and 75 years old who had recovered from COVID-19. The CDR3 runs from the conserved cysteine through the conserved F or W. Fields, in order: clone size, D gene, J gene, V gene, CDR3 protein, CDR3 DNA. A D gene is named only where the DNA matches it firmly. Clone size is stated in some rows and not others, as once, few, many or a class when expanded.

>NA|TRBD2|TRBJ2-5|TRBV5-1
CASSLAVAGGRETQYF
TGCGCCAGCAGCTTGGCCGTAGCGGGGGGGCGAGAGACCCAGTACTTC
>NA|NA|TRBJ2-2|TRBV7-8
CASSFKGELRAGELFF
NA
>NA|TRBD2|TRBJ2-1|TRBV2
CASSPRAGGENEQFF
TGTGCCAGCAGTCCTCGAGCGGGGGGCGAAAATGAGCAGTTCTTC
>NA|NA|TRBJ2-2|TRBV9
CASSVVGAGQENTGELFF
TGTGCCAGCAGCGTAGTGGGGGCTGGCCAGGAGAACACCGGGGAGCTGTTTTTT
>NA|NA|TRBJ2-3|TRBV7-3
CASSLKQESTDTQYF
TGTGCCAGCAGCTTAAAACAGGAAAGCACAGATACGCAGTATTTT
>NA|TRBD2|TRBJ2-3|TRBV27
CASSLWGLPSSTDTQYF
TGTGCCAGCAGTTTATGGGGACTACCTTCTAGCACAGATACGCAGTATTTT
>NA|NA|TRBJ1-6|TRBV6-5
CASTQRGGYNSPLHF
TGTGCCAGCACCCAAAGGGGGGGGTATAATTCACCCCTCCACTTT
>NA|TRBD1|TRBJ1-6|TRBV19
CASSTSGTALSSYNSPLHF
TGTGCCAGTAGTACCTCCGGGACAGCCTTGAGCTCCTATAATTCACCCCTCCACTTT
>few|TRBD1|TRBJ2-2|TRBV5-6
CASSYLGDRGRSRTGELFF
TGTGCCAGCAGCTACTTAGGGGACAGGGGCCGCAGTCGGACCGGGGAGCTGTTTTTT
>NA|TRBD1|TRBJ1-3|TRBV5-3
CARSLDRGLGNTIYF
TGTGCCAGAAGCTTGGACAGGGGGCTTGGAAACACCATATATTTT
>NA|NA|TRBJ2-7|TRBV18
CASSHARQSYEQYF
TGTGCCAGCTCACACGCTCGACAGTCCTACGAGCAGTACTTC
>NA|TRBD1|TRBJ1-3|TRBV18
CASSPDRVGGNTIYF
TGTGCCAGCTCACCGGACAGGGTCGGAGGAAACACCATATATTTT
>NA|NA|TRBJ2-1|TRBV7-3
CASSLPTGVYRVGYNEQFF
TGTGCCAGCAGCTTACCCACCGGGGTGTATAGGGTAGGTTACAATGAGCAGTTCTTC
>NA|TRBD1|TRBJ1-5|TRBV5-6
CASSTGGVQIPQHF
TGTGCCAGCAGTACAGGGGGCGTTCAAATTCCCCAGCATTTT
>NA|NA|TRBJ1-1|TRBV18
CASSPQSIRGGGTEAFF
TGTGCCAGCTCACCCCAATCTATCAGGGGCGGCGGCACTGAAGCTTTCTTT
>NA|NA|TRBJ1-4|TRBV5-5
CASSLAQVAEKLFF
TGTGCCAGCAGCTTGGCACAGGTCGCTGAAAAACTGTTTTTT
>NA|NA|TRBJ2-7|TRBV21-1
CASSKAPGTDSYEQYF
TGTGCCAGCAGCAAAGCTCCCGGGACAGACTCCTACGAGCAGTACTTC
>NA|TRBD2|TRBJ2-1|TRBV7-9
CASSLGGLAGKYNEQFF
TGTGCCAGCAGCTTAGGGGGACTAGCGGGGAAATACAATGAGCAGTTCTTC
>NA|TRBD1|TRBJ1-2|TRBV5-1
CASSLDRDNYGYTF
TGCGCCAGCAGCCTGGACAGGGATAACTATGGCTACACCTTC
>NA|NA|TRBJ2-7|TRBV5-4
CASSLGITYEQYF
TGTGCCAGCAGCTTGGGTATTACCTACGAGCAGTACTTC
>NA|TRBD2|TRBJ2-3|TRBV18
CASSPLGPGLDVDTQYF
TGTGCCAGCTCACCCCTCGGCCCCGGACTAGATGTAGATACGCAGTATTTT
>NA|NA|TRBJ1-4|TRBV30
CAWSLDRSEKLFF
TGTGCCTGGAGTCTTGACAGGAGCGAAAAACTGTTTTTT
>NA|TRBD2|TRBJ2-1|TRBV3-1/TRBV3-2
CASSQESAGIGNEQFF
TGTGCCAGCAGCCAAGAGTCAGCGGGGATCGGTAATGAGCAGTTCTTC
>NA|TRBD2|TRBJ2-5|TRBV3-1/TRBV3-2
CASSQDRSGGYQETQYF
TGTGCCAGCAGCCAAGATAGATCGGGGGGGTACCAAGAGACCCAGTACTTC
>NA|TRBD2|TRBJ2-1|TRBV19
CASRPSGGSSYNEQFF
TGTGCCAGTAGGCCTAGCGGGGGGAGCTCCTACAATGAGCAGTTCTTC
>NA|TRBD1|TRBJ2-7|TRBV7-9
CASIGTAYEQYF
TGTGCCAGCATCGGGACAGCCTACGAGCAGTACTTC
>NA|TRBD1|TRBJ2-1|TRBV7-7
CASSFDRGLRNEQFF
TGTGCCAGCAGCTTCGACAGGGGGCTACGCAATGAGCAGTTCTTC
>NA|NA|TRBJ2-7|TRBV10-3
CAIGQGLYEQYF
TGTGCCATCGGGCAGGGGCTCTACGAGCAGTACTTC
>NA|NA|TRBJ1-3|TRBV10-2
CASRSGDSGNTIYF
TGCGCCAGCAGATCAGGGGACTCTGGAAACACCATATATTTT
>NA|TRBD1|TRBJ1-1|TRBV5-5
CASSLRGQGAGDTEAFF
TGTGCCAGCAGCTTGAGGGGACAGGGGGCAGGGGACACTGAAGCTTTCTTT